One sample yielded the 2 T cell receptor beta chains listed below, sequenced in a study of cytomegalovirus exposure and HLA in healthy donors. This PCR relied on a set of 60 Vbeta primers and 13 Jbeta primers. Some clones are missing from TCRdb's copy, which holds only in-frame ones; the method was immunoSEQ multiplex PCR. The table has 150,000 to 200,000 clones, 75% to 85% seen once. Sequencing used PBMCs. These receptors originate from a young man in good health and CMV-seropositive.

This clone has only one observation. The genes are TRBV6-5 and TRBJ2-1; 11 nucleotides align to TRBD2. This CDR3 contains 15 residues. J gave up 7 bases and V 5 bases, and 7 bases lay outside the gene matches. In germline, CDR1 is MNHEY, CDR2 SVGAGI. The CDR3 here is CASSRLAGSGNEQFF. The CDR3 nucleotides are TGTGCCAGCAGTCGACTAGCGGGGTCTGGGAATGAGCAGTTCTTC.

The rearrangement uses TRBV6-5 and TRBJ1-5; D unresolved. Trimming shortened V by 6 bases and J by 6 bases, and 15 bases separated the two germline ends. Germline assignment: CDR1 MNHEY and CDR2 SVGAGI. The CDR3 is 14 amino acids. The CDR3: CASRQRRDSQPQHF. Written as DNA, the CDR3 is TGTGCCAGCAGACAGAGGAGGGATAGTCAGCCCCAGCATTTT.